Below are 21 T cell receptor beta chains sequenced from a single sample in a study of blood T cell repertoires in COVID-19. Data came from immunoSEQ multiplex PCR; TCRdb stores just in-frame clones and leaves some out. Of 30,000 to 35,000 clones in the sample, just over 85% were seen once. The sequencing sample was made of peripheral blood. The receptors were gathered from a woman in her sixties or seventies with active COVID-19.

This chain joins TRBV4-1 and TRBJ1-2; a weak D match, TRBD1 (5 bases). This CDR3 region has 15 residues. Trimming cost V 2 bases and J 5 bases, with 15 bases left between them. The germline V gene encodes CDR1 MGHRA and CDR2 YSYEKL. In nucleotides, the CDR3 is TGCGCCAGCAGCCAATCGGGACCTCGGGGGTATGGCTACACCTTC. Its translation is CASSQSGPRGYGYTF.

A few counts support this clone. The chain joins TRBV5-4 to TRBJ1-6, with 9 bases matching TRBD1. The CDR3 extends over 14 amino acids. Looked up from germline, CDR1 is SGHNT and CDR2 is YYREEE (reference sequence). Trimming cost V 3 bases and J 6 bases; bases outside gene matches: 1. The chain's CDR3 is CASSSQGANSPLHF. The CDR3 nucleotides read TGTGCCAGCAGCTCACAGGGGGCTAATTCACCCCTCCACTTT.

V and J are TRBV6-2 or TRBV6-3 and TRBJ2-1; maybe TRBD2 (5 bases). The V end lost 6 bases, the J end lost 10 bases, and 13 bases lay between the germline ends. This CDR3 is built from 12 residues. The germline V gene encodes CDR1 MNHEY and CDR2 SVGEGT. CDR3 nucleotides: TGTGCCAGCAGCTCCTACTGGAGGGAGCAGTTCTTC. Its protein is CASSSYWREQFF.

The CDR3 nucleotides are TGTGCCAGCAGCAGACGGACTAGCGGGGGGAGGAGCGAGCAGTACTTC. Protein: CASSRRTSGGRSEQYF. The V call is TRBV5-4, the J call TRBJ2-7; 14 bases are shared with TRBD2. The germline CDR1 and CDR2 sequences are SGHNT and YYREEE (reference sequence). V lost 4 bases to trimming and J lost 6 bases; unmatched junction nucleotides: 9. The CDR3 is made up of 16 amino acids.

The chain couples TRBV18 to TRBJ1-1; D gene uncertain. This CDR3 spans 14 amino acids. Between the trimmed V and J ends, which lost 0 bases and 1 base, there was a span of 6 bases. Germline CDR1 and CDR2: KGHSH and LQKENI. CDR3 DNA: TGTGCCAGCTCACCACCTACGGGGAACACTGAAGCTTTCTTT. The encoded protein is CASSPPTGNTEAFF. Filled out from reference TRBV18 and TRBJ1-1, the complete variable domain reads NAGVMQNPRHLVRRRGQEARLRCSPMKGHSHVYWYRQLPEEGLKFMVYLQKENIIDESGMPKERFSAEFPKEGPSILRIQQVVRGDSAAYFCASSPPTGNTEAFFGQGTRLTVV.

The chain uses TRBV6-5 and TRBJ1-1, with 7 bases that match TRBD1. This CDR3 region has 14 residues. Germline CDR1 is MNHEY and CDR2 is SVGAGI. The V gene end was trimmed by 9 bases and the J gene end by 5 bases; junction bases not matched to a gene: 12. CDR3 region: CARKEGAGGTEAFF. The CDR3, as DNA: TGTGCCAGGAAAGAGGGGGCGGGAGGGACTGAAGCTTTCTTT.

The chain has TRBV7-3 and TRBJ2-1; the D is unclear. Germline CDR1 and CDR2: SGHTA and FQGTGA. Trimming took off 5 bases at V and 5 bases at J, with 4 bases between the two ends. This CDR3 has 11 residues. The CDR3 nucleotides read TGTGCCAGCAGCGACAACAATGAGCAGTTCTTC. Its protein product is CASSDNNEQFF.

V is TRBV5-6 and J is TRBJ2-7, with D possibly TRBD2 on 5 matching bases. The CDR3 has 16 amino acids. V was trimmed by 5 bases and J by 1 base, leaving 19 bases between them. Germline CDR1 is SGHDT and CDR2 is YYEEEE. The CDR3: CASSLEVAGASYEQYF. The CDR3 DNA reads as TGTGCCAGCAGTCTGGAGGTGGCAGGCGCTTCCTACGAGCAGTACTTC.

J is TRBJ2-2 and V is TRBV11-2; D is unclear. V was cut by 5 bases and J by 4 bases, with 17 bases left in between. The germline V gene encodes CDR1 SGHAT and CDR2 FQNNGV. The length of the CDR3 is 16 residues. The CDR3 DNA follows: TGTGCCAGCAGCCCGAGAAGAGGCCTGGGCACCGGGGAGCTGTTTTTT. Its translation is CASSPRRGLGTGELFF.

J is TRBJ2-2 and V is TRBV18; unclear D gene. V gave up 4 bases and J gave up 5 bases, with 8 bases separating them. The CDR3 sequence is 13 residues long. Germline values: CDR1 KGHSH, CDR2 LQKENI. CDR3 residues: CASSLRSTGELFF. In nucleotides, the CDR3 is TGTGCCAGCTCACTCCGGTCGACCGGGGAGCTGTTTTTT.

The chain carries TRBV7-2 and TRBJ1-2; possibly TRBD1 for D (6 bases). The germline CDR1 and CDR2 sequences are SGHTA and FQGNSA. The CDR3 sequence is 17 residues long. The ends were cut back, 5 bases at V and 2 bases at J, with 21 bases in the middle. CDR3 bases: TGTGCCAGCAGCCCCCACGGGGGGGCCCGATTAAACTATGGCTACACCTTC. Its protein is CASSPHGGARLNYGYTF.

The CDR3 region is CASSPGDSSTDTQYF. The CDR3 DNA is TGCGCCAGCAGCCCCGGGGACAGTAGCACAGATACGCAGTATTTT. The V gene is TRBV5-1, the J gene TRBJ2-3; 7 positions agree with TRBD1. Germline V gene lookup returns CDR1 SGHRS and CDR2 YFSETQ. V shed 4 bases and J 0 bases; nucleotides not matched to a gene: 5. The CDR3 runs to 15 residues.

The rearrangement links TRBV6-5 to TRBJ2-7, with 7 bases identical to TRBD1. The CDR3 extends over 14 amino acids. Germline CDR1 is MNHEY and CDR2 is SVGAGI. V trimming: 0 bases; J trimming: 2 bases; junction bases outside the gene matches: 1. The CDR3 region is CASSYSTGTYEQYF. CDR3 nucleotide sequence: TGTGCCAGCAGTTACTCGACAGGGACCTACGAGCAGTACTTC.

The DNA for the CDR3 is TGTGCCACCCTTGACAGGACAGCTTTCTTT. This sequence encodes CATLDRTAFF. The chain couples TRBV28 to TRBJ1-1; tentatively, D is TRBD1 (6 bases). CDR1 and CDR2 (germline): MDHEN, SYDVKM. The CDR3 totals 10 residues. The germline V and J ends were trimmed by 10 bases and 10 bases, with 13 bases remaining between them.

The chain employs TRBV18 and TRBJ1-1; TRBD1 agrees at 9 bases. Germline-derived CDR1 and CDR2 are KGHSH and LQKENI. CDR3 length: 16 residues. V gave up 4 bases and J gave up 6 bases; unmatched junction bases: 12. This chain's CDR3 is CASSLGQGDLIAEAFF. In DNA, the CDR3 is TGTGCCAGCTCACTGGGACAGGGTGATTTAATCGCTGAAGCTTTCTTT.

DNA for the CDR3: TGTGCCAGCAGCGTAGTGGCATCCTCTGGGGCCAACGTCCTGACTTTC. Translated: CASSVVASSGANVLTF. V usage is TRBV9 and J usage is TRBJ2-6; D call uncertain. V was cut by 0 bases and J by 0 bases, with 7 bases left in between. The CDR3 covers 16 residues. Germline V gene sequence: CDR1 SGDLS, CDR2 YYNGEE.

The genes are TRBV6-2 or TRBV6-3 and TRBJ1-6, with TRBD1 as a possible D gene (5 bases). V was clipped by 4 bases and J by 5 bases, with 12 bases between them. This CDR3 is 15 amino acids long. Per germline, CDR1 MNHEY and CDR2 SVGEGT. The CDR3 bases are TGTGCCAGCAGTTTAGGGGTGCTGGATAATTCACCCCTCCACTTT. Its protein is CASSLGVLDNSPLHF.

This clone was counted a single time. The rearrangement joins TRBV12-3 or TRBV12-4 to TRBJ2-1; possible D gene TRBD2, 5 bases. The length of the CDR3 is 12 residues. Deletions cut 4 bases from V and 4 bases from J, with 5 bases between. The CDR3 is CASSSGYNEQFF. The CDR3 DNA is TGTGCCAGCAGTTCGGGGTACAATGAGCAGTTCTTC.

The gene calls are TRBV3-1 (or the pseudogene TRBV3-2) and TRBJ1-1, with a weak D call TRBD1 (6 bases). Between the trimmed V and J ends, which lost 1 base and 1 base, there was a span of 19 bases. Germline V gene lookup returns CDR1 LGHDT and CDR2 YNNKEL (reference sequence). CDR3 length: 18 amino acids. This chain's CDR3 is CASSQGPILTGPNTEAFF. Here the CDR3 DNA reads TGTGCCAGCAGCCAAGGGCCGATATTAACAGGGCCGAACACTGAAGCTTTCTTT.

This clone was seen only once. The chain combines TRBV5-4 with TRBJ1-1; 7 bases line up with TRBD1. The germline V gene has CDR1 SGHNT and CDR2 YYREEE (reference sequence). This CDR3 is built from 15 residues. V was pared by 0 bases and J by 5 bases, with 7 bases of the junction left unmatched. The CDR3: CASSLVPGGRTEAFF. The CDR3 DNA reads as TGTGCCAGCAGCTTGGTTCCAGGGGGAAGGACTGAAGCTTTCTTT.

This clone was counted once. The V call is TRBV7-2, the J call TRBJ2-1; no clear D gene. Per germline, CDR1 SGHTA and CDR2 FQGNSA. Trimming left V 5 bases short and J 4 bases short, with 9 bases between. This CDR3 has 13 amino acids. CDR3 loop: CASSNQVYNEQFF. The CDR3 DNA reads TGTGCCAGCAGCAATCAGGTTTACAATGAGCAGTTCTTC.